The 24 T cell receptor beta chains presented below share a single source sample, sequenced in a study of T cells after yellow fever vaccination. A single record per CDR3 protein comes from TCRdb applying MiXCR to the 5' RACE reads. The sample carries under 250,000 distinct CDR3 sequences, more than 3% recorded once. Sequenced material: CD4+ T cells sorted from PBMCs, taken 10 days after the yellow fever booster vaccination. These TCRs come from a man between 18 and 29 years old who received the YFV17D yellow fever vaccine.

The sample holds a few counts of this clonotype. This rearrangement joins TRBV3-1 to TRBJ2-7; TRBD1 agrees at 8 bases. From germline, CDR1 is LGHDT and CDR2 YNNKEL (reference sequence). The CDR3 contains 15 residues. The J segment lost 3 bases and the V segment lost 1 base, leaving 5 bases of the junction unmatched. CDR3 sequence reads: CASSQGPTGGYEQYF. CDR3 nucleotide sequence: TGTGCCAGCAGCCAAGGCCCCACAGGGGGCTACGAGCAGTACTTC.

This clonotype was seen many times. The genes are TRBV5-8 and TRBJ2-1; D possibly corresponds to TRBD2 (5 bases). Trimming shortened V by 4 bases and J by 12 bases, and 14 bases separated the two germline ends. The CDR3 spans 12 residues. The V gene's germline CDR1 is SGHTS and CDR2 YDEGEE. As DNA, the CDR3 is TGTGCCAGCAGCCCGGACGGGGATAGGCAGTTCTTC. Translating it yields CASSPDGDRQFF.

This clonotype was seen a few times. The rearrangement uses TRBV7-6 and TRBJ2-1, with D possibly matching TRBD1 (5 bases). CDR1 is SGHVS and CDR2 is FNYEAQ in the germline V gene. This CDR3 comprises 16 residues. Deletions cut 2 bases from V and 2 bases from J, with 13 bases between. CDR3 sequence reads: CASSLITQQAYNEQFF. CDR3 in DNA: TGTGCCAGCAGCTTAATTACGCAACAGGCCTACAATGAGCAGTTCTTC.

This clonotype was seen at least ten times. V gene TRBV10-3 combines with J gene TRBJ2-2; 12 bases are a match to TRBD2. J gave up 5 bases and V 7 bases, and 2 bases lay outside the gene matches. The germline V gene has CDR1 ENHRY and CDR2 SYGVKD. The CDR3 runs to 14 residues. Written as DNA, the CDR3 is TGTGCCATCACTGGACTAGCGGGGACCGGGGAGCTGTTTTTT. Amino acid sequence: CAITGLAGTGELFF.

At least ten counts were recorded for this clonotype. The chain recombines TRBV5-5 with TRBJ1-5, with 10 bases lining up with TRBD1. The junction had 12 bases not matched to a gene; V was cut back by 4 bases and J by 5 bases. Germline CDR1 is SGHKS and CDR2 is YYEKEE (reference sequence). CDR3 length equals 17 residues. The CDR3 region has the DNA TGTGCCAGCAGCAGGTCCATAGGACAGGGGGGTGATCAGCCCCAGCATTTT. Translating gives CASSRSIGQGGDQPQHF.

As to this clonotype: One junction end does not reproduce the germline sequence, and a read error may be involved. The chain links TRBV15 to TRBJ2-1; possibly TRBD1 or TRBD2 for D (5 bases each). Germline V CDR1 and CDR2: LNHNV, YYDKDF (reference sequence). The length of the CDR3 is 12 residues. CDR3 bases: TGTGCCACCAGCCGAGATTGGGGGGAGCAGTTCTTC. This translates into CATSRDWGEQFF.

The chain has TRBV3-1 and TRBJ2-1, with TRBD1 matching 10 bases. Germline V gene lookup returns CDR1 LGHDT and CDR2 YNNKEL (reference sequence). The CDR3 runs 15 residues. After removal of 4 bases from V and 7 bases from J, the junction contained 7 bases not matched to a gene. The CDR3 DNA reads as TGTGCCAGCAGCCCTCGGGACAGGGGACGGAATGAGCAGTTCTTC. It codes for CASSPRDRGRNEQFF.

This clonotype appeared a few times. The V gene is TRBV9, the J gene TRBJ1-4; TRBD1 matches at 8 bases. The V gene's germline CDR1 is SGDLS and CDR2 YYNGEE. With 6 bases clipped from V and 3 bases from J, the junction kept 4 bases outside the gene matches. This CDR3 has 14 residues. The CDR3 sequence: CASNPTGANEKLFF. CDR3 bases: TGTGCCAGCAACCCGACAGGGGCTAATGAAAAACTGTTTTTT.

This clonotype showed up many times. In DNA form, the CDR3 reads TGTGCCAGCAGCTTACGTAGCGGGGGGAAGTCCTACAATGAGCAGTTCTTC. Its protein product is CASSLRSGGKSYNEQFF. The rearrangement links TRBV7-8 to TRBJ2-1; 10 bases fit TRBD2. The ends lost 2 bases at V and 1 base at J; junction bases unmatched: 5. Germline V lookup: CDR1 SGHVS, CDR2 FQNEAQ. The CDR3 contains 17 residues.

This clonotype was seen more than once but under ten times. The gene calls are TRBV25-1 and TRBJ2-1; D possibly uses TRBD1 or TRBD2 (6 bases each). This CDR3 has 16 residues. Germline CDR1 and CDR2: MGHDK and SYGVNS. The V and J ends lost 0 bases and 5 bases respectively, with 14 bases between them. The CDR3 reads CASSEYRGDLNNEQFF. In nucleotides, the CDR3 is TGTGCCAGCAGTGAATATAGGGGGGACCTCAACAATGAGCAGTTCTTC.

V is TRBV5-1 and J is TRBJ1-6; D remains ambiguous. This CDR3 region has 17 residues. Deletions cut 0 bases from V and 0 bases from J, with 10 bases between. From germline, CDR1 is SGHRS and CDR2 YFSETQ. CDR3 in DNA: TGCGCCAGCAGCTTGGTGGAGGGAAGCTCCTATAATTCACCCCTCCACTTT. This translates into CASSLVEGSSYNSPLHF.

This clonotype was seen more than once but under ten times. The chain recombines TRBV5-4 with TRBJ1-2, with D tentatively TRBD1 (5 bases). V dropped 0 bases and J dropped 8 bases, with 8 bases sitting between them. Per the germline V gene, CDR1 is SGHNT and CDR2 is YYREEE (reference sequence). The CDR3 loop spans 12 amino acids. CDR3 protein: CASSLDGAGYTF. CDR3 DNA: TGTGCCAGCAGCTTGGACGGGGCGGGCTACACCTTC.

This clonotype was counted between two and nine times. The V and J genes are TRBV6-5 and TRBJ2-2; D is tentatively TRBD1 or TRBD2 (6 bases each). The CDR3 loop spans 19 amino acids. V shed 2 bases and J shed 0 bases, with 19 bases lying between them. Germline V gene data show CDR1 as MNHEY and CDR2 as SVGAGI. For the CDR3, the DNA is TGTGCCAGCAGTTACGGTCGTGGGCGGGACACGTCGAACACCGGGGAGCTGTTTTTT. This translates into CASSYGRGRDTSNTGELFF.

This clonotype was detected many times. The chain joins TRBV7-2 to TRBJ1-4; D is uncertain. The V gene's germline CDR1 is SGHTA and CDR2 FQGNSA. CDR3 size: 13 residues. Trimming removed 5 bases at V and 8 bases at J, with 12 bases between. The CDR3 region has the DNA TGTGCCAGCAGCCCCCCGTCCCGGGAAAAACTGTTTTTT. This sequence encodes CASSPPSREKLFF.

This chain uses TRBV11-2 with TRBJ2-2; 9 bases map to TRBD2. The germline CDR1 and CDR2 sequences are SGHAT and FQNNGV. After removal of 8 bases from V and 0 bases from J, the junction contained 4 bases not matched to a gene. CDR3 length equals 15 residues. This CDR3 reads CASARLAANTGELFF. CDR3 DNA: TGTGCCAGCGCCAGACTAGCGGCGAACACCGGGGAGCTGTTTTTT.

The V and J genes are TRBV7-2 and TRBJ2-5; no clear D. Germline loops: CDR1 SGHTA, CDR2 FQGNSA. The V end lost 0 bases, the J end lost 9 bases, and 8 bases lay between the germline ends. CDR3 length: 12 amino acids. CDR3 bases: TGTGCCAGCAGCTTAGCGGGCTCGGCCCAGTACTTC. Translating it yields CASSLAGSAQYF.

The CDR3 here is CASSLEGTSGAYNEQFF. CDR3 nucleotide sequence: TGTGCCAGCAGCTTAGAAGGGACTAGCGGGGCCTACAATGAGCAGTTCTTC. The V and J genes are TRBV11-2 and TRBJ2-1, with 13 bases aligning to TRBD2. This CDR3 has 17 amino acids. The J segment lost 2 bases and the V segment lost 0 bases, leaving 1 base of the junction unmatched. Germline CDR1 SGHAT, CDR2 FQNNGV.

This clonotype occurred many times. The chain recombines TRBV5-1 with TRBJ2-7, with D unclear. V was trimmed by 4 bases and J by 8 bases, leaving 22 bases between them. The CDR3 is 15 amino acids. CDR1 and CDR2 from the germline V gene are SGHRS and YFSETQ. In DNA form, the CDR3 reads TGCGCCAGCAGCGTCTCTCAGGTCGGGTTGGTGAAGCAGTACTTC. Amino acid sequence: CASSVSQVGLVKQYF.

This chain uses TRBV7-2 with TRBJ2-1; 16 nucleotides line up with TRBD2. V was clipped by 4 bases and J by 9 bases; unmatched bases: 12. This CDR3 has 18 amino acids. Looked up from germline, CDR1 is SGHTA and CDR2 is FQGNSA. The CDR3 DNA reads TGTGCCAGCAGCTCGGGACTAGCGGGGGGGCTTTCGGTCGCTGAGCAGTTCTTC. This translates into CASSSGLAGGLSVAEQFF.

This clonotype appeared a few times. V and J are TRBV5-8 and TRBJ2-3; a possible D gene is TRBD1 (5 bases). Per the germline V gene, CDR1 is SGHTS and CDR2 is YDEGEE. The CDR3 totals 15 residues. Trimming took 4 bases from V and 1 from J, leaving 13 bases between them. The CDR3 region has the DNA TGTGCCAGCAGCAATGGGGCAGGGCGCACAGATACGCAGTATTTT. Residues: CASSNGAGRTDTQYF.

CDR3 coding DNA: TGCGCCAGCAGCTTGGAGGTCCCGAACACTGAAGCTTTCTTT. Amino acids: CASSLEVPNTEAFF. The V call is TRBV5-1, the J call TRBJ1-1; D is unclear. Germline V gene lookup returns CDR1 SGHRS and CDR2 YFSETQ. This CDR3 is built from 14 residues. Trimming took 0 bases from V and 1 from J, leaving 7 bases between them. The variable domain in full, completed from reference TRBV5-1 and TRBJ1-1, reads KAGVTQTPRYLIKTRGQQVTLSCSPISGHRSVSWYQQTPGQGLQFLFEYFSETQRNKGNFPGRFSGRQFSNSRSEMNVSTLELGDSALYLCASSLEVPNTEAFFGQGTRLTVV.

At least ten counts were recorded for this clonotype. This rearrangement joins TRBV10-3 to TRBJ2-5, with 9 bases that match TRBD1. Per the germline V gene, CDR1 is ENHRY and CDR2 is SYGVKD. V shed 5 bases and J 4 bases; nucleotides not matched to a gene: 11. The CDR3 has 16 residues. The CDR3 loop reads CAISPGQGVPGETQYF. The DNA for the CDR3 is TGTGCCATCAGTCCGGGACAGGGTGTCCCGGGAGAGACCCAGTACTTC.

The chain links TRBV5-1 to TRBJ2-1; no firm D call. The germline V and J ends were trimmed by 1 base and 5 bases, with 13 bases remaining between them. The CDR3 has 15 residues. Germline-derived CDR1 and CDR2 are SGHRS and YFSETQ. The chain's CDR3 is CASSLITSTDNEQFF. The CDR3 region has the DNA TGCGCCAGCAGCTTGATCACCAGTACCGACAATGAGCAGTTCTTC. The full variable domain, its missing parts supplied by reference TRBV5-1 and TRBJ2-1, is KAGVTQTPRYLIKTRGQQVTLSCSPISGHRSVSWYQQTPGQGLQFLFEYFSETQRNKGNFPGRFSGRQFSNSRSEMNVSTLELGDSALYLCASSLITSTDNEQFFGPGTRLTVL.

The chain uses TRBV30 and TRBJ2-1, with TRBD2 matching over 10 bases. The CDR3 has 14 residues. Germline CDR1 GTSNPN, CDR2 SVGIG (reference sequence). V was pared by 2 bases and J by 8 bases, with 6 bases of the junction left unmatched. CDR3 amino acids: CAWSILAGWDEQFF. In DNA form, the CDR3 reads TGTGCCTGGAGTATACTAGCGGGGTGGGATGAGCAGTTCTTC.